The 12 T cell receptor beta chains below come from one sample, sequenced in a study of CD8+ T cells in alopecia areata. RNA extraction was followed by reverse transcription into cDNA, which acted as the sequencing template. Some clones are missing from TCRdb's copy, which holds only in-frame ones; the method was immunoSEQ multiplex PCR. The sample holds 200,000 to 250,000 clones, about 57% seen once. Noted treatment: oral pan-JAK inhibitor, 5-10 mg twice daily. Material: CD4+ T cells sorted from blood, obtained at week 4, from a patient treated with tofacitinib. All receptors derive from a human donor with alopecia areata.

This chain uses TRBV9 with TRBJ1-6, with D perhaps TRBD1 (5 bases). This CDR3 is 15 amino acids long. V was trimmed by 0 bases and J by 7 bases, leaving 11 bases between them. Per germline, CDR1 SGDLS and CDR2 YYNGEE. CDR3 loop: CASSVGVTGNSPLHF. CDR3 bases: TGTGCCAGCAGCGTAGGAGTAACAGGCAATTCACCCCTCCACTTT.

The chain is built from TRBV11-3 and TRBJ2-3; TRBD2 matches 7 bases. Germline V CDR1 and CDR2: SGHNT, YENEEA. CDR3 length: 16 residues. J was trimmed by 4 bases and V by 0 bases; bases with no gene match: 7. CDR3 bases: TGTGCCAGCAGCTTAGACTCGGGGGGAGTGGCAGATACGCAGTATTTT. The encoded protein is CASSLDSGGVADTQYF.

The chain joins TRBV29-1 to TRBJ2-2; tentatively, D is TRBD1 or TRBD2 (5 bases each). Germline CDR1 reads SQVTM; CDR2 reads ANQGSEA. This CDR3 is built from 13 residues. The V and J ends lost 4 bases and 1 base respectively, with 7 bases between them. As DNA, the CDR3 is TGCAGCGTTGGAGGGGTGAACACCGGGGAGCTGTTTTTT. It is translated as CSVGGVNTGELFF.

The chain links TRBV29-1 to TRBJ1-2; maybe TRBD1 (5 bases). Germline CDR1 SQVTM, CDR2 ANQGSEA. Trimming cost V 4 bases and J 0 bases, with 15 bases left between them. The CDR3 loop spans 15 amino acids. The CDR3 region has the DNA TGCAGCGTTGTTGGACTCACAGGCGCTAACTATGGCTACACCTTC. Its translation: CSVVGLTGANYGYTF.

The sample holds one count of this clone. This sequence joins TRBV27 and TRBJ2-3; D unresolved. Trimming pared 3 bases from V and 2 bases from J, leaving 15 bases between. CDR1 is MNHEY, CDR2 SMNVEV, per germline (reference sequence). There are 16 residues in the CDR3. This CDR3 is CASSFSSGVLTDTQYF. The CDR3 DNA follows: TGTGCCAGCAGTTTTTCTAGTGGCGTCCTCACAGATACGCAGTATTTT.

The gene calls are TRBV5-1 and TRBJ2-3; D gene uncertain. The ends were cut back, 4 bases at V and 10 bases at J, with 13 bases in the middle. The CDR3 covers 12 residues. Germline V lookup: CDR1 SGHRS, CDR2 YFSETQ. The CDR3 region has the DNA TGCGCCAGCAGCCCTCGCTTTCTTCCGCAGTATTTT. Amino acids: CASSPRFLPQYF.

CDR3: CASSQDIGGLNTEAFF. DNA for the CDR3: TGCGCCAGCAGCCAAGATATCGGCGGTTTAAACACTGAAGCTTTCTTT. The rearrangement joins TRBV4-3 to TRBJ1-1; no reliable D call. The CDR3 totals 16 residues. V shed 0 bases and J shed 2 bases, with 13 bases lying between them. CDR1 is LGHNA and CDR2 is YSLEER in the germline V gene.

V usage is TRBV25-1 and J usage is TRBJ1-2; D possibly corresponds to TRBD1 (5 bases). Trimming took off 3 bases at V and 8 bases at J, with 19 bases between the two ends. The CDR3 consists of 15 residues. In germline, CDR1 is MGHDK, CDR2 SYGVNS. The CDR3 region is CASSEPGRGSLGYTF. For the CDR3, the DNA is TGTGCCAGCAGTGAGCCGGGACGGGGATCTTTGGGCTACACCTTC.

The gene calls are TRBV25-1 and TRBJ1-2, with D possibly matching TRBD1 (5 bases). The length of the CDR3 is 11 residues. V was trimmed by 9 bases and J by 4 bases, leaving 9 bases between them. CDR1 is MGHDK, CDR2 SYGVNS, per germline. The CDR3 sequence is CASGDGYGYTF. The DNA for the CDR3 is TGTGCCAGTGGGGACGGCTATGGCTACACCTTC.

This clone appeared a single time. This rearrangement joins TRBV4-3 to TRBJ1-1, with unresolved D. Germline V lookup: CDR1 LGHNA, CDR2 YSLEER. This CDR3 region has 15 residues. V was trimmed by 0 bases and J by 5 bases, leaving 13 bases between them. This chain's CDR3 is CASSQEEELGTEAFF. The CDR3 region has the DNA TGCGCCAGCAGCCAAGAGGAGGAGTTGGGGACTGAAGCTTTCTTT.

This clone was observed a single time. The J gene is TRBJ1-1, the V gene TRBV29-1; D unresolved. This CDR3 spans 13 amino acids. The germline V gene encodes CDR1 SQVTM and CDR2 ANQGSEA. Trimming pared 4 bases from V and 8 bases from J, leaving 17 bases between. The CDR3 sequence: CSVATVHTGEAFF. CDR3 in DNA: TGCAGCGTTGCGACGGTACACACTGGAGAAGCTTTCTTT.

This clone was found many times. The chain combines TRBV10-3 with TRBJ1-1; TRBD1 matches 8 bases. CDR1 is ENHRY and CDR2 is SYGVKD in the germline V gene. This CDR3 spans 12 amino acids. V was pared by 8 bases and J by 3 bases, with 2 bases of the junction left unmatched. CDR3 residues: CAIRGQDTEAFF. Written as DNA, the CDR3 is TGTGCCATCCGGGGACAGGACACTGAAGCTTTCTTT.